The 3 T cell receptor beta chains below come from one sample, sequenced in a study of OX40 agonist ivuxolimab in advanced cancers. The protocol used for the library was the immunoSEQ multiplex PCR assay. TCRdb holds this immuneACCESS table with in-frame rearrangements only. Some clones are missing; in checked studies, unresolved V genes explain under half, and the rest has no known cause. For this sample the table gives approximately 26,000 clones, of which approximately 84% were detected only once. The ten largest clones add up to 13% to 15% of the sample. The sequences come from CD4+ or CD8+ T cells sorted from blood, collected in a trial of the OX40 agonist ivuxolimab. Receptors were obtained from an adult with an advanced solid tumor such as melanoma, head and neck, liver or kidney cancer.

V usage is TRBV4-2 and J usage is TRBJ1-4, with 7 bases fitting TRBD1. Unmatched junction bases numbered 11, after V lost 0 bases and J lost 7 bases. Germline values: CDR1 LGHNA, CDR2 YNFKEQ. The CDR3 runs to 17 residues. DNA of the CDR3: TGTGCCAGCAGCCAAGAAACTCTAACAGGGGTTTTTGAAAAACTGTTTTTT. Translated, it gives CASSQETLTGVFEKLFF.

V and J are TRBV2 and TRBJ1-2, with D hard to call. CDR1 is SNHLY and CDR2 is FYNNEI in the germline V gene. CDR3 size: 16 residues. The germline V and J ends were trimmed by 0 bases and 3 bases, with 14 bases remaining between them. The CDR3 reads CASSEAEVAADYGYTF. For the CDR3, the DNA is TGTGCCAGCAGTGAAGCGGAGGTGGCAGCCGACTATGGCTACACCTTC.

V usage is TRBV7-8 and J usage is TRBJ1-1; a possible D gene is TRBD1 (5 bases). Germline V CDR1 and CDR2: SGHVS, FQNEAQ. Trimming stripped 6 bases from V and 1 base from J, with 15 bases between. This CDR3 is built from 15 residues. For the CDR3, the DNA is TGTGCCAGCAGGAGGGTTCGGGGCCCGAACACTGAAGCTTTCTTT. It specifies CASRRVRGPNTEAFF.